The sequence of this T cell receptor (beta chain) was determined in a study of T cells in Graves' hyperthyroidism and ophthalmopathy. Notes on the study in general: Ophthalmopathy and stable hyperthyroidism were told apart by a 13 V-J model.

Amplified regions were TCR beta CDR3 sequences from RNA transcripts. HTBI primers were employed in a first-round RT-PCR of the TCR CDR3. TCRdb re-analysed the multiplex PCR reads in MiXCR, keeping a single row per CDR3 protein. The table lists around 580,000 distinct CDR3 sequences, 16% of them singletons. Source material for PBMCs was over 8 ml fresh peripheral blood. This clonotype was recorded many times. Antigen: not known. This TCR was sampled from a woman under 30 with Graves' hyperthyroidism. The sample comprised blood.

The CDR3 DNA is TGTGCCCTCCACTCAGGGGGGATATATGGCTACACCTTC. Translated, it gives CALHSGGIYGYTF. The chain has TRBV30 and TRBJ1-2; 7 bases fit TRBD1. CDR1 is GTSNPN and CDR2 is SVGIG in the germline V gene (reference sequence). CDR3 length: 13 amino acids. After removal of 8 bases from V and 5 bases from J, the junction contained 11 bases not matched to a gene.